This T cell receptor (beta chain) emerged from a study of OX40 agonist ivuxolimab in advanced cancers. The wider study: Anti-PD-1, anti-PD-L1 or anti-CTLA-4 therapy given earlier was allowed, and 30% to 45% had some.

Study-wide points: With doses of 0.1-3.0 mg/kg, partial responders showed among the lowest clonal expansion. The work left the antigen specificity of expanded peripheral T cells undetermined.

Clones were read by immunoSEQ multiplex PCR, and TCRdb kept only the in-frame ones, dropping some. The sample holds about 100,000 clones, approximately 89% seen once. As for this clone: Its matching antigen is unknown.

The sequence derives from an adult with an advanced solid tumor such as melanoma, head and neck, liver or kidney cancer. The starting material was CD4+ or CD8+ T cells sorted from blood, obtained in a trial of the OX40 agonist ivuxolimab.

CDR3 sequence: CASSLGEVSGELFF. The CDR3, as DNA: TGTGCCAGCAGCTTGGGGGAGGTGTCCGGGGAGCTGTTTTTT. The rearrangement joins TRBV5-6 to TRBJ2-2, with a possible D match to TRBD2 (6 bases). The CDR3 runs to 14 residues. Trimming pared 0 bases from V and 6 bases from J, leaving 9 bases between. Germline V gives CDR1 SGHDT, CDR2 YYEEEE.